This T cell receptor beta chain was identified in a study of T cells in localized non-small cell lung cancer. Overall study results and limits: Uninvolved adjacent lung, not tumor, had the highest T cell clonality. Adjacent lung exhibited a median of about 57 among the 100 most abundant tumor clones. Higher blood T cell density tracked longer overall survival.

The CDR3 consists of 13 residues. The germline V gene encodes CDR1 MNHGY and CDR2 SAAAGT. Trimming shortened V by 8 bases and J by 4 bases, and 15 bases separated the two germline ends. In each case, adjacent lung free of atypia was taken at least 2 cm from the tumor margin. Worth noting for this clone: Its antigen is still unknown.

The data were produced by immunoSEQ multiplex PCR, yet TCRdb's version contains in-frame clones alone and is incomplete. The sample shows about 1,600 clones, 20% to 25% of them seen only once. The sample in question was normal lung tissue next to the tumor, obtained before any cancer treatment. The receptor was derived from a woman aged 40 to 75 with stage III squamous cell lung carcinoma. The gene calls are TRBV6-8 and TRBJ2-7, with a tentative D call TRBD2 (6 bases). The CDR3 DNA reads as TGTGCCAGCCGGGACTTCGCGATGTACGAGCAGTACTTC. It codes for CASRDFAMYEQYF.